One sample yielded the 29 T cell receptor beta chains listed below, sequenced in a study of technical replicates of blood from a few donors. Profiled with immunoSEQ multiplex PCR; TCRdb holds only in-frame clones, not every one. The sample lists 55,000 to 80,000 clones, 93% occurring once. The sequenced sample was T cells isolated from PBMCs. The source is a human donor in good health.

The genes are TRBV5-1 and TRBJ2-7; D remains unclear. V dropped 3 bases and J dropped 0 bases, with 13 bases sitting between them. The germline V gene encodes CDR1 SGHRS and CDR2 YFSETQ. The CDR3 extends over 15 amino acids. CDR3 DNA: TGCGCCAGCAGCTCACTAACCCCCCTCTCCTACGAGCAGTACTTC. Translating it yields CASSSLTPLSYEQYF.

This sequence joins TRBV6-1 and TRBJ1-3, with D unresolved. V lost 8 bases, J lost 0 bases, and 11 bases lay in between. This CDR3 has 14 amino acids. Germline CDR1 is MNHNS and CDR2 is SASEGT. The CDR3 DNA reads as TGTGCCAGCGGATACCGGGACTCTGGAAACACCATATATTTT. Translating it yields CASGYRDSGNTIYF.

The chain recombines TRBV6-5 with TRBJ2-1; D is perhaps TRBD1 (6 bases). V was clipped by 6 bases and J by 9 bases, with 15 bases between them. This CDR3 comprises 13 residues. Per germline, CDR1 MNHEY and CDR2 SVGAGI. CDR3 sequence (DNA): TGTGCCAGCAGAATACACAGGGTCAGTGAGCAGTTCTTC. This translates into CASRIHRVSEQFF.

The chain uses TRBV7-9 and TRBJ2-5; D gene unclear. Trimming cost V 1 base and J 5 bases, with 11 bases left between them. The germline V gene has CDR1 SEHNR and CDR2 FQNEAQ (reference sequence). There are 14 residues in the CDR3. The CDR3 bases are TGTGCCAGCAGCTTAGTTCCCGGTGCTGAGACCCAGTACTTC. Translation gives CASSLVPGAETQYF.

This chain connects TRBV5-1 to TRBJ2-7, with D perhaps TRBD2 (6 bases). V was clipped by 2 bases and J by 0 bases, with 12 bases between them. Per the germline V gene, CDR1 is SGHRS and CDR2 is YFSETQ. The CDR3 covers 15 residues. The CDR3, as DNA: TGCGCCAGCAGCTTAAATAGCGGCTCCTCCTACGAGCAGTACTTC. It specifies CASSLNSGSSYEQYF.

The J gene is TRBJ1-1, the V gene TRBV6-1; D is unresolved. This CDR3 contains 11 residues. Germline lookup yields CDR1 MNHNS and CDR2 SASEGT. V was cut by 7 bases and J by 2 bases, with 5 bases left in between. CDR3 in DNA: TGTGCCAGCACCCCTAACACTGAAGCTTTCTTT. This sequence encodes CASTPNTEAFF.

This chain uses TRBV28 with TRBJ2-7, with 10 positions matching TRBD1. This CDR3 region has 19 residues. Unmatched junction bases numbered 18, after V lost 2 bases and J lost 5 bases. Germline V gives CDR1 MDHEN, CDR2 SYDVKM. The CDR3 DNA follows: TGTGCCAGCAGTTTACGGGCCGGGACAGGGGTTAGTGAAAAGGACGAGCAGTACTTC. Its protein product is CASSLRAGTGVSEKDEQYF.

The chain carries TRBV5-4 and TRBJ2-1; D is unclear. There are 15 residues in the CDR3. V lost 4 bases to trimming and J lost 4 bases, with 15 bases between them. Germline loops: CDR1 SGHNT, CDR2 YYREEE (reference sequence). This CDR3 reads CASSRNAVTYNEQFF. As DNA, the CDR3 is TGTGCCAGCAGCCGTAACGCGGTCACTTACAATGAGCAGTTCTTC. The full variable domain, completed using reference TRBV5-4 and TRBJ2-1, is ETGVTQSPTHLIKTRGQQVTLRCSSQSGHNTVSWYQQALGQGPQFIFQYYREEENGRGNFPPRFSGLQFPNYSSELNVNALELDDSALYLCASSRNAVTYNEQFFGPGTRLTVL.

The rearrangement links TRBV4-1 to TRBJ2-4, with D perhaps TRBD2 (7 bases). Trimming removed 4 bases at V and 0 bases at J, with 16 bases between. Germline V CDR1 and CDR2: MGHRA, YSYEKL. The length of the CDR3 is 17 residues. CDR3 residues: CASSPLGGAIAKNIQYF. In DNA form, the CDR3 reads TGCGCCAGCAGCCCCCTGGGGGGGGCGATAGCCAAAAACATTCAGTACTTC.

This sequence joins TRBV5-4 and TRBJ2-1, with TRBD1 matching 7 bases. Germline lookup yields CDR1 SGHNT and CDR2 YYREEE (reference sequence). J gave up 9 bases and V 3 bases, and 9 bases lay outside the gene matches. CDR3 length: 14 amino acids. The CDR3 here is CASSYNRQGSEQFF. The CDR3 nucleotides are TGTGCCAGCAGCTATAATAGACAGGGAAGTGAGCAGTTCTTC.

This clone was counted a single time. CDR3 sequence: CASSLAGTGDHEQYF. Here the CDR3 DNA reads TGTGCCAGCAGCTTAGCGGGGACAGGGGACCACGAGCAGTACTTC. The rearrangement uses TRBV7-6 and TRBJ2-7; TRBD1 matches 10 bases. The CDR3 loop spans 15 amino acids. Germline V CDR1 and CDR2: SGHVS, FNYEAQ. The junction had 4 bases not matched to a gene; V was cut back by 0 bases and J by 5 bases.

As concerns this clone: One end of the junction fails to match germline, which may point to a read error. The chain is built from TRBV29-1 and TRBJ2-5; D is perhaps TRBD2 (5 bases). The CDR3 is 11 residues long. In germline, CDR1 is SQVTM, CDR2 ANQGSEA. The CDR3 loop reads CRAGNGETQYF. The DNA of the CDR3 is TGTAGGGCCGGGAATGGAGAGACCCAGTACTTC. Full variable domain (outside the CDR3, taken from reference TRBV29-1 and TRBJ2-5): SAVISQKPSRDICQRGTSLTIQCQVDSQVTMMFWYRQQPGQSLTLIATANQGSEATYESGFVIDKFPISRPNLTFSTLTVSNMSPEDSSIYLCRAGNGETQYFGPGTRLLVL.

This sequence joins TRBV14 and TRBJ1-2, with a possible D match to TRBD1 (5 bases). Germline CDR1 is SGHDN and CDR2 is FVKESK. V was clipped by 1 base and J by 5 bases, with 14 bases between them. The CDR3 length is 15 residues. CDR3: CASSQVSQGGYGYTF. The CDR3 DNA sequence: TGTGCCAGCAGCCAAGTATCCCAGGGAGGATATGGCTACACCTTC.

CDR3 nucleotide sequence: TGTGCCAGCAGCTTAACGGGGATGGGCAATCAGCCCCAGCATTTT. Translation gives CASSLTGMGNQPQHF. The V call is TRBV7-2, the J call TRBJ1-5, with no clear D. CDR3 length equals 15 residues. Germline assignment: CDR1 SGHTA and CDR2 FQGNSA. Deletions cut 2 bases from V and 2 bases from J, with 10 bases between.

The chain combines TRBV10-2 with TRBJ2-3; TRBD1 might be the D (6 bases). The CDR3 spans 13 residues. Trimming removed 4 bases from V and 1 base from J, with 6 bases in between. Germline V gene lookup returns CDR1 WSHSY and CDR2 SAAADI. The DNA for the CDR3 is TGCGCCAGCAGTGCAGGGGGCACAGATACGCAGTATTTT. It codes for CASSAGGTDTQYF.

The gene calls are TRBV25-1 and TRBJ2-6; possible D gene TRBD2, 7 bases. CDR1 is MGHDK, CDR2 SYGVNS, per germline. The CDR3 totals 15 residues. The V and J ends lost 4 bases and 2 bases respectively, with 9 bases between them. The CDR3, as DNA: TGTGCCAGCAGTGGAGGGGGGGCTGGGGCCAACGTCCTGACTTTC. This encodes CASSGGGAGANVLTF.

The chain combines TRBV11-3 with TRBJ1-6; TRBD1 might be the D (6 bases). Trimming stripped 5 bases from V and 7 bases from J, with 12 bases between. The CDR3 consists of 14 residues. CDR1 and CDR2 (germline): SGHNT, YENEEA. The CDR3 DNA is TGTGCCAGCAGCCCCGGACAGCTAAATTCACCCCTCCACTTT. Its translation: CASSPGQLNSPLHF.

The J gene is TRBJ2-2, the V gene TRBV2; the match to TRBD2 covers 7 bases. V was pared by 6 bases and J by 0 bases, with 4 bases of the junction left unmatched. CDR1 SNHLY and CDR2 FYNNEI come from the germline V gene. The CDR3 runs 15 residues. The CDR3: CASSPGRANTGELFF. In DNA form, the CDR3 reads TGTGCCAGCAGCCCAGGGAGGGCGAACACCGGGGAGCTGTTTTTT.

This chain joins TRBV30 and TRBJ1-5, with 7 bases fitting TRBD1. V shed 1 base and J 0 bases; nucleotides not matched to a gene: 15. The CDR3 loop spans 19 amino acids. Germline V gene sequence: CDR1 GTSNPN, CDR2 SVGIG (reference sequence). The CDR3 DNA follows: TGTGCCTGGAGTGCAGAAAAGCTTTCAGGGGGGTCTAGCAATCAGCCCCAGCATTTT. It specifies CAWSAEKLSGGSSNQPQHF.

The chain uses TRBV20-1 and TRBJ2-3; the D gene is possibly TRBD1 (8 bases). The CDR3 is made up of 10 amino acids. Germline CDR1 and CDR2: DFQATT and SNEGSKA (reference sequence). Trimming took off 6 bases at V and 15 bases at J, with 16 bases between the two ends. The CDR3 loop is CSAIQGGHYF. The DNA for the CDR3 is TGCAGTGCAATACAGGGGGGGCATTATTTT.

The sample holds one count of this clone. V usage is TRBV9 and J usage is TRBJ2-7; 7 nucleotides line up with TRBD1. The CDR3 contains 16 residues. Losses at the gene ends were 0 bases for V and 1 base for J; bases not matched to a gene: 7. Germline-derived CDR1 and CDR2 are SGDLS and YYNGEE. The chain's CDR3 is CASSVGQGVTSYEQYF. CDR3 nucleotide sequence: TGTGCCAGCAGCGTAGGCCAGGGGGTGACTTCCTACGAGCAGTACTTC.

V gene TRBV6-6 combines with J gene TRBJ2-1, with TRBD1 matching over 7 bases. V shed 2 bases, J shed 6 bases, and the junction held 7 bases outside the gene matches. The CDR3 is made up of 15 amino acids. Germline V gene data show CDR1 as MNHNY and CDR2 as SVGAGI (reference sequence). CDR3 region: CASSYLGTVSNEQFF. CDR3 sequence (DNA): TGTGCCAGCAGTTACCTGGGGACAGTTAGCAATGAGCAGTTCTTC.

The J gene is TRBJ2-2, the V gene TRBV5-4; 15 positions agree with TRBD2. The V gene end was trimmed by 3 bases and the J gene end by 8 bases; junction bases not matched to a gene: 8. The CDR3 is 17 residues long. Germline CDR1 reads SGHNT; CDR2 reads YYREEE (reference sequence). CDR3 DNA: TGTGCCAGCAGCTCGGGACTAGCGGGAGGCCCCGGGGGGGAGCTGTTTTTT. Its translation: CASSSGLAGGPGGELFF.

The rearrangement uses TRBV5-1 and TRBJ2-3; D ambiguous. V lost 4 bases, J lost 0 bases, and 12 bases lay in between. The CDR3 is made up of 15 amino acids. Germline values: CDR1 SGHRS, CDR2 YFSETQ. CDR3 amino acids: CASSGPVPSTDTQYF. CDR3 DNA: TGCGCCAGCAGCGGGCCGGTACCTAGCACAGATACGCAGTATTTT.

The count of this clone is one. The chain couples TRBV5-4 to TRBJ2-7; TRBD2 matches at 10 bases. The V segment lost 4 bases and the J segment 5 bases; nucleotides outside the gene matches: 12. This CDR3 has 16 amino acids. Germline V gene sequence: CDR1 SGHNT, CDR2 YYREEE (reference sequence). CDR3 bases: TGTGCCAGCAGCCCCACCTCCTCAACTAGCGGGAACGAGCAGTACTTC. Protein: CASSPTSSTSGNEQYF.

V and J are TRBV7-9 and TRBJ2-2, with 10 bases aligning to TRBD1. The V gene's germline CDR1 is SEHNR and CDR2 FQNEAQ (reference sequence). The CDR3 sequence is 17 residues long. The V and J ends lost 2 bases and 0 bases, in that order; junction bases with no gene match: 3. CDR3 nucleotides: TGTGCCAGCAGCTTACAGGGACAGGGGTCGAACACCGGGGAGCTGTTTTTT. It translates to CASSLQGQGSNTGELFF.

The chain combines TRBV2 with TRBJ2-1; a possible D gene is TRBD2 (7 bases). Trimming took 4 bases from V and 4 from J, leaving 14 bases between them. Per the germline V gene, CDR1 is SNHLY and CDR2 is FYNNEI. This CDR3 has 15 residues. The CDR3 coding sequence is TGTGCCAGCAGTGTGGGGGGGCCGCAATACAATGAGCAGTTCTTC. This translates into CASSVGGPQYNEQFF. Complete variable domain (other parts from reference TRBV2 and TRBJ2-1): EPEVTQTPSHQVTQMGQEVILRCVPISNHLYFYWYRQILGQKVEFLVSFYNNEISEKSEIFDDQFSVERPDGSNFTLKIRSTKLEDSAMYFCASSVGGPQYNEQFFGPGTRLTVL.

CDR3 residues: CASSFSGLPYEQYF. CDR3 nucleotide sequence: TGTGCCAGCAGTTTCAGCGGTTTGCCCTACGAGCAGTACTTC. V usage is TRBV27 and J usage is TRBJ2-7, with D possibly being TRBD2 (5 bases). The length of the CDR3 is 14 residues. Deletions cut 3 bases from V and 2 bases from J, with 11 bases between. Germline values: CDR1 MNHEY, CDR2 SMNVEV (reference sequence).

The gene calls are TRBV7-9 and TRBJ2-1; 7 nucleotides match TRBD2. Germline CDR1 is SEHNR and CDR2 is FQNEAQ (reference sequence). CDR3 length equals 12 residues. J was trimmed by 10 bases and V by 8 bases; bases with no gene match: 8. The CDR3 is CASSLGEGEQFF. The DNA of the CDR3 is TGTGCCAGCTCCTTGGGGGAGGGGGAGCAGTTCTTC.